This TCR beta chain was sequenced during a study of beta chain features in type 1 diabetes. Study-wide points: The question of HLA type influencing TCRB rearrangement was one that remained unresolved here. There was a moderate but significant shortening of TCRB CDR3s in all four CD4+ subsets of Type 1 diabetes patients. A closer apparent resemblance between naive, central memory and Treg TCRB repertoires was seen in patients than in healthy donors.

Each of the CD4+ naive, central memory, regulatory and stem cell-like memory populations was sorted via CD45RO/CCR7/CD25/CD127/CD95/CD27. As to this clone: Its antigen is unidentified.

Expressed TCRB transcripts got sequenced, as all isolated RNA was reverse transcribed. TCRdb keeps only in-frame clones here, not all; method: immunoSEQ multiplex PCR. This table holds 450,000 to 600,000 clones, 30% found once. Sequenced material: naive CD4+ T cells from blood. This receptor was taken from a man aged 18 to 29 in good health.

The CDR3 DNA follows: TGTGCCAGCAGCCCGGGACTGACGTCCTACGAGCAGTACTTC. It specifies CASSPGLTSYEQYF. The chain couples TRBV13 to TRBJ2-7, with D maybe TRBD2 (6 bases). V was trimmed by 5 bases and J by 1 base, leaving 12 bases between them. Germline-derived CDR1 and CDR2 are PRHDT and FYEKMQ (reference sequence). The length of the CDR3 is 14 residues.